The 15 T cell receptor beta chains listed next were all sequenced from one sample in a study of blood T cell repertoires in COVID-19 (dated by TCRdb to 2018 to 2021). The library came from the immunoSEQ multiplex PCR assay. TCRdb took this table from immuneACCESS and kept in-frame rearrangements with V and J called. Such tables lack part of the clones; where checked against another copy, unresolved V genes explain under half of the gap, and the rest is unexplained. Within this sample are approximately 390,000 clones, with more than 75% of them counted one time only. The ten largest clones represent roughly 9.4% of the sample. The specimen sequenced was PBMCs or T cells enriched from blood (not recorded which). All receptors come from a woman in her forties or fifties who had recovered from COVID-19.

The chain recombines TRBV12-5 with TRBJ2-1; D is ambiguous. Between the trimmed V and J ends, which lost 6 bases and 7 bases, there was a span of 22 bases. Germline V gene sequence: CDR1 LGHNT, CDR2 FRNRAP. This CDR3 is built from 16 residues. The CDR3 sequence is CASGPPEPLARNEQFF. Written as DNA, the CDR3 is TGTGCTAGTGGCCCCCCGGAGCCCCTGGCGAGGAATGAGCAGTTCTTC.

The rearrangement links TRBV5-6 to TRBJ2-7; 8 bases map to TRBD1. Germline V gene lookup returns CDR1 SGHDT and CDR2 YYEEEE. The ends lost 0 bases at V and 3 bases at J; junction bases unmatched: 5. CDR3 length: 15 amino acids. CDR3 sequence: CASSLAGTGYYEQYF. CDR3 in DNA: TGTGCCAGCAGCTTGGCTGGGACAGGTTACTACGAGCAGTACTTC. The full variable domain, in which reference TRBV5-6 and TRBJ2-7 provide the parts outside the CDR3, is DAGVTQSPTHLIKTRGQQVTLRCSPKSGHDTVSWYQQALGQGPQFIFQYYEEEERQRGNFPDRFSGHQFPNYSSELNVNALLLGDSALYLCASSLAGTGYYEQYFGPGTRLTVT.

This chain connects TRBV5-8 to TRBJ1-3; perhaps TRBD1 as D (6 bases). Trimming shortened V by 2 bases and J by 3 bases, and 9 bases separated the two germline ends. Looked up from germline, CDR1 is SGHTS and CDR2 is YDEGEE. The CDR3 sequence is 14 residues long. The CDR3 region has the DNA TGTGCCAGCAGCTTCTCAGGGGTTGGAAACACCATATATTTT. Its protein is CASSFSGVGNTIYF. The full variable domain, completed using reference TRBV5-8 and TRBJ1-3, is EAGVTQSPTHLIKTRGQQATLRCSPISGHTSVYWYQQALGLGLQFLLWYDEGEERNRGNFPPRFSGRQFPNYSSELNVNALELEDSALYLCASSFSGVGNTIYFGEGSWLTVV.

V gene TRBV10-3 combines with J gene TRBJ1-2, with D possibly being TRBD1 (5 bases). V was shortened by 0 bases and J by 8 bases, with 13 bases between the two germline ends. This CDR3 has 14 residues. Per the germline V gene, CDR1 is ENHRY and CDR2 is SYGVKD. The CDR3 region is CAISESRGGSGYTF. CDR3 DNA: TGTGCCATCAGTGAGTCCCGTGGGGGGAGCGGCTACACCTTC.

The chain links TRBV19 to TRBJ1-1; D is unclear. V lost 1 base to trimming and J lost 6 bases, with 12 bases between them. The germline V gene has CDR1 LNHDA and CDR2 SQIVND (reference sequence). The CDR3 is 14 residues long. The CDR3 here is CASSIGGNTPEAFF. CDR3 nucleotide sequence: TGTGCCAGTAGTATAGGAGGGAACACCCCTGAAGCTTTCTTT. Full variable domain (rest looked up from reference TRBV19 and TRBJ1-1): DGGITQSPKYLFRKEGQNVTLSCEQNLNHDAMYWYRQDPGQGLRLIYYSQIVNDFQKGDIAEGYSVSREKKESFPLTVTSAQKNPTAFYLCASSIGGNTPEAFFGQGTRLTVV.

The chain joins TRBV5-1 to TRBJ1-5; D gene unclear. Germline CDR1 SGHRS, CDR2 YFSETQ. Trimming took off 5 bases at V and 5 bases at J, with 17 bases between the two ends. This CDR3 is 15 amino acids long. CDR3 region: CASRPPDSRHQPQHF. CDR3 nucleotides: TGCGCCAGCAGGCCTCCGGACTCGAGGCATCAGCCCCAGCATTTT.

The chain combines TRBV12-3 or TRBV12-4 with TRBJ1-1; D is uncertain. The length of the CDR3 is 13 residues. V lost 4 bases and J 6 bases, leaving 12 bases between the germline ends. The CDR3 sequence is CASSYPGFAEAFF. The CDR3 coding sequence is TGTGCCAGCAGTTATCCGGGGTTCGCTGAAGCTTTCTTT.

CDR3 region: CSVERGTGGTDTQYF. The CDR3 DNA follows: TGCAGCGTCGAAAGAGGGACAGGGGGCACAGATACGCAGTATTTT. The V and J genes are TRBV29-1 and TRBJ2-3, with 10 bases fitting TRBD1. Losses at the gene ends were 6 bases for V and 1 base for J; bases not matched to a gene: 7. The length of the CDR3 is 15 residues. From germline, CDR1 is SQVTM and CDR2 ANQGSEA.

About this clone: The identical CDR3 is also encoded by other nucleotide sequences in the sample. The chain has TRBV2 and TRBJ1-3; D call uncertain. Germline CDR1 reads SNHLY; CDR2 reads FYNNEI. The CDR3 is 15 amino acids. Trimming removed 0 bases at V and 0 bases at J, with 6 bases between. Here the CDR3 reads CASSEARDSGNTIYF. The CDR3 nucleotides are TGTGCCAGCAGTGAAGCTCGGGACTCTGGAAACACCATATATTTT.

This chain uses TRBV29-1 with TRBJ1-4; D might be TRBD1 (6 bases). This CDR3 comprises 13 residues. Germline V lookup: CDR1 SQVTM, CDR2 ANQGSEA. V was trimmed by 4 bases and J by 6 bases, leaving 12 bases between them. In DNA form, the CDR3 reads TGCAGCGTTGCCAGGGGACGGGATGAAAAACTGTTTTTT. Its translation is CSVARGRDEKLFF. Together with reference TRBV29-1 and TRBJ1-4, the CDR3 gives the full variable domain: SAVISQKPSRDICQRGTSLTIQCQVDSQVTMMFWYRQQPGQSLTLIATANQGSEATYESGFVIDKFPISRPNLTFSTLTVSNMSPEDSSIYLCSVARGRDEKLFFGSGTQLSVL.

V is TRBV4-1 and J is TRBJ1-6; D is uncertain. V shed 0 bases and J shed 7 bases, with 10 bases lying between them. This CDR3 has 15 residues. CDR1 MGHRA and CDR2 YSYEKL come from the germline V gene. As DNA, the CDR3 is TGCGCCAGCAGCCAAGATCAGCAGGCCAATTCACCCCTCCACTTT. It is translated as CASSQDQQANSPLHF.

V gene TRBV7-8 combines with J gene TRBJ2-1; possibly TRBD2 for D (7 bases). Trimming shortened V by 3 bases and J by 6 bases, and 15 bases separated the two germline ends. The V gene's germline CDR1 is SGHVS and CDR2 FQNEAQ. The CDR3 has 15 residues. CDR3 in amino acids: CASSFAGAGANEQFF. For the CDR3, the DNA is TGTGCCAGCAGCTTCGCGGGGGCCGGTGCCAATGAGCAGTTCTTC.

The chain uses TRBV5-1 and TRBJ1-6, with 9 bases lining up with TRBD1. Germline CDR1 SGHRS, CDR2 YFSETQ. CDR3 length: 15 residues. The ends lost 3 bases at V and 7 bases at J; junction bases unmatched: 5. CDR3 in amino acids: CASSWGQGGNSPLHF. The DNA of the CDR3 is TGCGCCAGCAGCTGGGGACAGGGAGGGAATTCACCCCTCCACTTT.

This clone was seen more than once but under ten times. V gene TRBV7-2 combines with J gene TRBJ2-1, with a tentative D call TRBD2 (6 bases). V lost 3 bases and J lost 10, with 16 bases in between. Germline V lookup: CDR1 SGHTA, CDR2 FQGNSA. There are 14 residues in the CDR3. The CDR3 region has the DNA TGTGCCAGCAGCTTTAGCGGAGGGGTCGAAGAGCAGTTCTTC. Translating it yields CASSFSGGVEEQFF.

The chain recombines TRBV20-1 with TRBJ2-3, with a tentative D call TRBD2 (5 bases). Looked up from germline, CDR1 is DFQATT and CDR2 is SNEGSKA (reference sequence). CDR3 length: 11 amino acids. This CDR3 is CNILVTDTQYF. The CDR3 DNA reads TGCAATATACTAGTCACAGATACGCAGTATTTT.